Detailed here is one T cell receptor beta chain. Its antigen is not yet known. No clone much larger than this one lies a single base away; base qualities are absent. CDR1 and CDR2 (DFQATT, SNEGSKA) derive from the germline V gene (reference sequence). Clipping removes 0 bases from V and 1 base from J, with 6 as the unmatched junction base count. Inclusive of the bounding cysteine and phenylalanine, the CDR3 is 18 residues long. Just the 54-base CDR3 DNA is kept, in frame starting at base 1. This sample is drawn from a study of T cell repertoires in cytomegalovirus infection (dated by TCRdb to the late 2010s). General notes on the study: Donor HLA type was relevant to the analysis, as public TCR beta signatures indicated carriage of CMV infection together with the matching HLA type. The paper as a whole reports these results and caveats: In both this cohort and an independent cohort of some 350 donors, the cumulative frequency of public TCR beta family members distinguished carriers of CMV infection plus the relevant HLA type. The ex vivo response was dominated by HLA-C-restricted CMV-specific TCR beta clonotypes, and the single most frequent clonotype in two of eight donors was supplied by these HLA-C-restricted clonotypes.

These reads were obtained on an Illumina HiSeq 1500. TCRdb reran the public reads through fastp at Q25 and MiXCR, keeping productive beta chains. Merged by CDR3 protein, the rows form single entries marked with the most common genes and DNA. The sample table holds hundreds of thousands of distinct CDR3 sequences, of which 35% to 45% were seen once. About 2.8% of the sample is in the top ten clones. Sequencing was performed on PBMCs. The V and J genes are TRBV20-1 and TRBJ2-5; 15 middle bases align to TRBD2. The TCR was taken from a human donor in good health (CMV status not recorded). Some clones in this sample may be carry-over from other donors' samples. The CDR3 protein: CSARDLGLAGGLQETQYF. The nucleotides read TGCAGTGCTAGAGATCTAGGACTAGCGGGAGGGCTCCAAGAGACCCAGTACTTC.